This entry features one T cell receptor beta chain sequence. The CDR3 runs 15 residues. V was clipped by 3 bases and J by 7 bases; unmatched bases: 8. TCRdb re-called the 5' RACE reads through MiXCR, storing one row per CDR3 protein. This table holds approximately 350,000 distinct CDR3 sequences, approximately 14% found once. The sample is drawn from a study of T-cell memory formation after mild COVID-19. The chain uses TRBV12-3 or TRBV12-4 and TRBJ1-4; 7 bases are shared with TRBD1. Sequenced input: PBMCs or a T cell subset sorted from them (not recorded which). The receptor's source is a man between 18 and 29 years old who had mild COVID-19 (a few samples of this study predate the infection). Cell type and time point are not known. The CDR3: CASSFLTGVVEKLFF. The CDR3 bases are TGTGCCAGCAGTTTCCTTACAGGGGTGGTTGAAAAACTGTTTTTT.